This T cell receptor (beta chain) was retrieved from a study of response to subunit inactivated influenza vaccine (dated by TCRdb to about 2018). Context from the whole study: Deep quantitative profiling of the T cell receptor repertoire was used in the study to follow responses to a trivalent subunit inactivated influenza vaccine. What the study reported, not specific to this receptor: According to the authors, only a limited number of new T cells may be recruited by each seasonal influenza vaccination.

This clonotype turned up a few times. No antigen is known for it. The record has no base qualities; no much larger clone is one base away. V was cut back by 0 bases and J by 5 bases, leaving a gap of 8 bases between them. The cysteine opens and the phenylalanine closes a CDR3 of 13 amino acids. The kept DNA is CDR3 alone, 39 bases in frame from the first base. For CDR1 and CDR2, the germline V gene lists SGHDT and YYEEEE. Libraries were constructed by RT-PCR. TCRdb records Illumina HiSeq 2500 as the sequencer. TCRdb trimmed public reads at Q25 via fastp, called clones via MiXCR and kept in-frame beta chains. Merged by CDR3 protein, the rows form single entries marked with the most common genes and DNA. The sample table shows a few hundred thousand distinct CDR3 sequences, and 14% are seen once. The top ten clonotypes cover 11% of the sample.

The TCR was taken from a man aged 50-59 years who received an inactivated influenza vaccine. Donor details come from another sample of the same person, matched by shared clones. The sequence joins TRBV5-6 to TRBJ1-2; too little of a D gene remains to name it. Sequenced material: PBMCs from blood, taken roughly 12 days after vaccination. The DNA sequence is given as TGTGCCAGCAGCTTGGCGGACGTATATGGCTACACCTTC. This gives the protein CASSLADVYGYTF.